This T cell receptor beta chain appears in the sequencing data of a study of blood T cells in healthy people across ages. Background on the study: Per every two T cells, about one barcoded beta molecule was captured by template switching.

Donor samples were obtained from healthy Caucasian individuals from Russia, aged roughly 6 to 95. Together with a sample-barcoded 5' primer, a J-beta primer mix was included in a second PCR lasting about 6 to 12 cycles. A template-switch adaptor that had 12 random nucleotides put a tag on each cDNA molecule. Using its own MiXCR run on the 5' RACE reads, TCRdb lists one record per CDR3 protein. The repertoire holds 600,000 to 650,000 distinct CDR3 sequences, under 65% seen once, with over 35% in the top ten. The germline CDR1 and CDR2 sequences are MNHNS and SASEGT. The CDR3 spans 15 residues. The J gene is TRBJ2-4, the V gene TRBV6-1; perhaps TRBD1 as D (5 bases). The end of the DNA is better explained by TRBJ2-7, so the J call may be wrong. This TCR was sampled from a man aged 60 to 69 in good health. Sequenced sample: blood. The CDR3: CASRTSGRAYDEQYF. CDR3 DNA sequence: TGTGCCAGTCGGACGTCGGGCAGGGCCTATGACGAGCAGTACTTC.